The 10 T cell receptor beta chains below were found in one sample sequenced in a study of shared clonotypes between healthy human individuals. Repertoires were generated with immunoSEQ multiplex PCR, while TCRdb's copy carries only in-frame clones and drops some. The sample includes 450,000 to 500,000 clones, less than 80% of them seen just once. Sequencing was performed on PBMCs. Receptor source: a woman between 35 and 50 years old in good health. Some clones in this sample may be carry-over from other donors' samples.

CDR3 DNA: TGTGCCTCGTCCCATTACGAGACAGGGAACACTGAAGCTTTCTTT. It codes for CASSHYETGNTEAFF. The chain couples TRBV30 to TRBJ1-1; D is possibly TRBD1 (6 bases). There are 15 residues in the CDR3. CDR1 is GTSNPN, CDR2 SVGIG, per germline (reference sequence). The V end was cut by 7 bases, the J end by 1 base, with 19 bases between.

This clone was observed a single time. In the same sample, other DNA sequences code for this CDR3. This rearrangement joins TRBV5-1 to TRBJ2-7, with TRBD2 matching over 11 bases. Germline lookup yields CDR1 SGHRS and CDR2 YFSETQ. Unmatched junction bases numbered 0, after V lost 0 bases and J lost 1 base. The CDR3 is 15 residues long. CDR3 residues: CASSLGLAGSYEQYF. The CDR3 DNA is TGCGCCAGCAGCTTGGGACTAGCGGGATCCTACGAGCAGTACTTC.

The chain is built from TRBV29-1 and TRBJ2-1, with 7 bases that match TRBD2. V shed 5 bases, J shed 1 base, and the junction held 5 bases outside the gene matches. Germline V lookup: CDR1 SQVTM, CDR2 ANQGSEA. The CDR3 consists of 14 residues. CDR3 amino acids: CSVQRGRSYNEQFF. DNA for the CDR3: TGCAGCGTTCAGCGCGGGAGATCCTACAATGAGCAGTTCTTC.

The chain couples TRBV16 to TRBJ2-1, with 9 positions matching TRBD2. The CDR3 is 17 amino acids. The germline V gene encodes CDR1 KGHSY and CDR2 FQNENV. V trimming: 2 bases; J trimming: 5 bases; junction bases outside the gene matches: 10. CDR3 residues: CASSQRSRASGNNEQFF. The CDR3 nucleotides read TGTGCCAGCAGCCAAAGGTCAAGGGCTAGCGGGAACAATGAGCAGTTCTTC.

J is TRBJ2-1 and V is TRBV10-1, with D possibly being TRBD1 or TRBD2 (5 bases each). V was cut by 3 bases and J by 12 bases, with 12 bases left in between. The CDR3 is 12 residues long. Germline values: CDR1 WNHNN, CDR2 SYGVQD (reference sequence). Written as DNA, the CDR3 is TGCGCCAGCAGTGACTCTGACAGCGGGCAGTTCTTC. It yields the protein CASSDSDSGQFF.

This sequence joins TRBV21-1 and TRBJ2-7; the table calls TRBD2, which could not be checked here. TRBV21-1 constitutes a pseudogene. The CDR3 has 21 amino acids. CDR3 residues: CASSKVRKGCILRVRTYEQYF. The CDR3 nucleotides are TGTGCCAGCAGCAAAGTAAGGAAGGGATGTATTTTGAGGGTTCGTACCTACGAGCAGTACTTC.

This CDR3 is CASSLMATSNEQFF. Here the CDR3 DNA reads TGTGCCAGCAGCTTAATGGCGACCAGCAATGAGCAGTTCTTC. This chain joins TRBV7-2 and TRBJ2-1; D not certain. V dropped 2 bases and J dropped 6 bases, with 11 bases sitting between them. The CDR3 spans 14 residues. Looked up from germline, CDR1 is SGHTA and CDR2 is FQGNSA.

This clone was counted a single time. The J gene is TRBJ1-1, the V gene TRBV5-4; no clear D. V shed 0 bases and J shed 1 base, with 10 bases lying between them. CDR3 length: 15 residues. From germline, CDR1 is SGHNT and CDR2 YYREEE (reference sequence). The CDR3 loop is CASSLVSLGNTEAFF. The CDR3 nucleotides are TGTGCCAGCAGCTTGGTCAGTTTGGGGAACACTGAAGCTTTCTTT.

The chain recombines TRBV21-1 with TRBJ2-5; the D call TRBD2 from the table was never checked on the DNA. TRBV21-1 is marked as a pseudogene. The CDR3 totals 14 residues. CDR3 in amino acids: CASNSPDYQETQYF. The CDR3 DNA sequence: TGTGCCAGCAACTCTCCGGACTACCAAGAGACCCAGTACTTC.

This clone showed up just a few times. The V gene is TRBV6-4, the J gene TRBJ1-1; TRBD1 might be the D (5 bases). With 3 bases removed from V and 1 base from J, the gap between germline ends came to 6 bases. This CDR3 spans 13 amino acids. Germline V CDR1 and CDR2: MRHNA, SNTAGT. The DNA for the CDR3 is TGTGCCAGCAGTGAAGGGGAGAACACTGAAGCTTTCTTT. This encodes CASSEGENTEAFF.